This TCR beta chain comes out of a study of blood T cell repertoires in COVID-19. Study context: Whether acute or convalescent, the COVID-19 samples came from the United States, Italy and Spain. T cells, B-cell-depleted T cells, or PBMCs supplied cDNA or gDNA.

CDR1 is SSHAT, CDR2 FNYEAQ, per germline (reference sequence). CDR3 length: 13 amino acids. For this clone: Its ends do not fully match the called genes, so a read error is possible.

In the study's own analysis: Researchers report that nucleated cell counts were estimated from reference gene primer amplification. This table comes from immunoSEQ multiplex PCR, and its TCRdb copy is limited to in-frame clones, with some not included. That table is the source of V, J and clone size, and D and trimming were worked out from the DNA. The data hold tens of thousands of clones, with roughly four fifths observed a single time. The chain links TRBV7-7 to TRBJ2-3; D is unclear. The clonotype was recovered from a human donor in a cohort sampled during active COVID-19. What was sequenced was peripheral blood. CDR3 DNA: TGTGCTAGCAGCCCCATCACCGGTAATACGCAGTATTTT. Its protein product is CASSPITGNTQYF.